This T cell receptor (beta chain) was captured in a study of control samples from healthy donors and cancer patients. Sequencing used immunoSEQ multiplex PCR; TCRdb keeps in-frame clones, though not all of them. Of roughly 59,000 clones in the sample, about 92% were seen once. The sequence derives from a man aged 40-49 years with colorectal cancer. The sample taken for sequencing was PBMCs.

This CDR3 is CASSLGSRTEETQYF. The DNA of the CDR3 is TGTGCCAGCAGCTTAGGATCCCGGACCGAAGAGACCCAGTACTTC. This sequence joins TRBV11-2 and TRBJ2-5; no definite D call. There are 15 residues in the CDR3. V gave up 1 base and J gave up 3 bases, with 12 bases separating them. Germline V gene sequence: CDR1 SGHAT, CDR2 FQNNGV.